A single TCR beta chain is shown here with its context. Its antigen has not been determined. No clone much larger than this one lies a single base away; base qualities are absent. The data are from a study of cytomegalovirus exposure and HLA in healthy donors (TCRdb year 2017). Study-wide context: An earlier analysis of approximately 640 of the donors reported roughly 300 Gb of sequence data and some 120 million unique TCR beta sequences from roughly 200 million T cells. An early release that covered more than 550 HLA-typed donors contained around 300 gigabases of sequencing data and approximately 85 million unique TCR sequences. Of the approximately 400 genotyped donors, 80% to 90% were placed in the genetic ancestry cluster associated with self-reported Caucasian donors. The study aimed to test whether cataloging public T cell receptors could reveal signatures of past pathogen exposure. The study used immunosequencing to profile the T cell repertoires of 666 subjects and linked those repertoires to cytomegalovirus serostatus. Along with the 666-subject first cohort, a separate validation cohort of over a hundred different subjects was used. To predict cytomegalovirus infection status, the study combined high-throughput TCR immunosequencing, statistical association of individual TCRs with disease status, and machine learning. In a later analysis, previously published TCR beta repertoires from several hundred donors were re-analyzed and high-resolution HLA genotyping was added so that TCR occurrence patterns could be studied. Rather than using new phenotypic data, the later analysis identified candidate immune exposures from TCR beta sequences and from how often those sequences occurred across donors. To decide whether each TCR beta V gene segment behaved as functional or pseudogenic, an earlier analysis of fewer than 750 of the donors relied on high-throughput TCR beta sequencing. Donor age, sex, ethnicity and CMV serostatus were collected together with the repertoire data. In a later genetic analysis, genome-wide SNP genotypes for about 65% of the 666 donors were used, and that subset was treated as a discovery cohort. All discovery cohort repertoires had been generated on a single sequencing platform. Class I and class II HLA loci were covered by the typing at four-digit resolution. The number of donors typed differed by locus, with roughly 620-630 for A, B, C, DRB1 and DQB1, roughly 520 for DQA1, about 610 for DPA1, and approximately 470 for DPB1. Because of strong linkage in the cohort, roughly five DR-DQ haplotypes were treated as single units for association and clustering. Across some 400 genotyped donors of the cohort, an average of about 250,000 unique TCR beta nucleotide sequences per donor were sequenced, and approximately 17% of those sequences were non-productive.

In total, 666 healthy bone marrow donors made up the cohort. All cohort members were sampled while nominally healthy, although unrecorded immune exposures were likely present. The donor tested CMV seronegative and was one of the 352 seronegative cohort members. A peripheral blood sample was provided by each donor, and peripheral blood mononuclear cells were used for TCR beta sequencing. Genomic DNA was extracted from the blood cell samples with the Qiagen DNeasy Blood Extraction Kit. Library prep was done by the immunoSEQ multiplex PCR assay. The multiplex PCR relied on a mix of 60 forward primers for TCR Vbeta segments and 13 reverse primers for TCR Jbeta segments. The CDR3 region of rearranged TCR beta genes was amplified from genomic DNA with a multiplex PCR assay. The amplified TCR beta libraries were sequenced on the Illumina HiSeq System as 87-base-pair reads. In the original analysis: Across the roughly 600 repertoires, a later analysis counted tens of millions of unique TCR beta chains, roughly 11 million of which were shared by at least two donors. Raw reads were error-corrected and collapsed into unique sequences with a nearest-neighbor algorithm that merged closely related sequences to remove PCR and sequencing errors. V, D and J gene segments were assigned by aligning CDR3 sequences to IMGT reference sequences. Each retained sequence needed at least a six-nucleotide match to both a V gene segment and a J gene segment. Rearrangements were classified as productive when the CDR3 lacked stop codons and remained in frame with V and J, and all other rearrangements were classified as non-productive. CDR3 was defined according to IMGT convention as the region running from the second conserved V-encoded cysteine to the conserved J-encoded phenylalanine. In an earlier analysis of more than 550 of the donors, sequences lacking an unambiguous match to a single V gene segment were excluded. In an earlier analysis of about 590 of the donors, a V segment was called functional when productive rearrangements were above 56.7%, and segregating when the standard deviation between donors exceeded 5%. A statistical classification framework was built for diagnosing cytomegalovirus status from the catalog of TCR beta chain sequences. In a later analysis, V and J genes were assigned by comparing TCR nucleotide sequences against IMGT/GENE-DB human TR gene sequences. A later analysis assigned CDR3 sequences and most-parsimonious VDJ recombination scenarios with the TCRdist pipeline. In a later analysis, every TCR beta chain was defined by the combination of its CDR3 amino acid sequence and its V-gene family, and reads without a unique V-gene family were dropped. To address suspected cross-contamination and a sequencing artifact, a later analysis removed some 620 highly shared, low-generation-probability nucleotide sequences. A later analysis calculated a clonal expansion index for each public chain from normalized within-repertoire ranks of inferred template counts. Generation probabilities in a later analysis came from a VDJ recombination model fitted to out-of-frame rearrangements, and those results were checked against IGoR. Hypergeometric tests were used in a later analysis to score TCR-TCR, TCR-HLA and TCR-CMV co-occurrence, with a repertoire-size bias correction applied to the TCR pairs. A later analysis estimated false discovery rates by permuting HLA or CMV assignments 20 times. A later analysis grouped co-occurring TCRs with DBSCAN, adding TCRdist sequence similarity when clustering within HLA-allele-positive subsets. Repertoires with fewer than 30,000 or more than 120,000 public chains, plus five repertoires with anomalous nucleotide sharing, were excluded from co-occurrence clustering. Here the immuneACCESS table is served through TCRdb, limited to in-frame sequences with V and J called. Missing clones are a known gap in these copies; in checked studies unresolved V genes cover under half, and the rest lacks a known reason. V, J and clone size were drawn from that table, and D and trimming were deduced from the DNA. For this sample the table gives about 200,000 clones, of which roughly 77% were detected only once. 1.5% to 2% of the sample is taken by the ten largest.

Including the terminal cysteine and phenylalanine, the CDR3 comprises 15 residues. The CDR3 DNA has 45 bases and is translated from base 1. V was cut back by 2 bases and J by 0 bases, leaving a gap of 8 bases between them. Taken from the germline V gene, the CDR1 and CDR2 loops are LGHNA and YSLEER. Here is what the overall study found, with its caveats: According to the authors, the approach could potentially be generalized to other disease states and immunological phenotypes. Because the 87-base-pair reads could not distinguish some IMGT-functional V segments, including TRBV6-2 and TRBV6-3, those segments were excluded. Strong co-occurrence of HLA alleles, especially DR and DQ, made assigning TCR associations to individual alleles difficult. A later analysis found that HLA-associated TCR beta chains were more clonally expanded and had lower generation probabilities than equally common non-associated chains. According to a later genetic analysis, donors in an Asian-associated ancestry cluster had fewer N-insertions in productive TCRs than the approximately 700-donor mean. According to a later analysis, most CMV-associated TCR beta chains appeared to be HLA-restricted, and the HLA associations seemed to be driven largely by CMV exposure. Linkage disequilibrium might explain the correlated functional status among segregating V segments, but an unknown experimental factor could not be excluded. An earlier analysis of around 600 of the donors showed that most TCR beta V segments appeared in productive rearrangements either about 87% or about 30% of the time, which broadly matched IMGT annotations. A few of the identified cytomegalovirus-associated TCR beta chains were confirmed in vitro to be specific for cytomegalovirus antigens. This cohort had only TCR beta chains sequenced, and the lack of alpha or paired-chain data limited which features could be detected. A further reported finding was that TCR beta sequences accurately predicted the HLA-A and HLA-B alleles for most subjects in the first cohort. Some 16 rarely observed V segments, including chromosome 9 orphons, were excluded from the earlier analysis of a few hundred of the donors because counts were too low. A group of highly shared sequence variants was considered likely to be a technical artifact of the sequencing pipeline. The study gave a list of more than 150 TCR beta chains associated with cytomegalovirus. An association between a missense DCLRE1C variant and V-gene and J-gene trimming of TCR beta chains was found in a later genetic analysis and replicated in an independent cohort. Presence/absence analyses assumed roughly uniform sequencing depth across donors, an assumption that may not hold. Several of the top co-occurrence clusters appeared to be linked to parvovirus B19, influenza, CMV and Epstein-Barr virus, according to a later analysis. While some public TCRs were present in many individuals, most TCR sequences turned up only very rarely across donors. A later analysis associated around 16,000 TCR beta sequences with specific HLA alleles at a false discovery rate of 0.05. Cytomegalovirus status was reported to be diagnosed by the classifier with high specificity and sensitivity in both the original and validation cohorts. Because HLA typing was missing for some donors at each locus, association tests included only the typed subset. According to a later analysis, TCR association rates differed among HLA loci, with DRB1 alleles showing the most associated TCRs and HLA-C alleles showing the fewest. For the cohort, immune exposure information was limited to CMV serostatus.

The rearrangement joined TRBV4-3 to TRBJ2-1; perhaps TRBD1 is the D gene, with 5 bases matching. The sample consisted of PBMCs. The source is a woman in her forties or fifties in good health and CMV-seronegative. Here is the DNA: TGCGCCAGCAGCCAAAGGGGCCTCTCCTACAATGAGCAGTTCTTC. It translates to CASSQRGLSYNEQFF.